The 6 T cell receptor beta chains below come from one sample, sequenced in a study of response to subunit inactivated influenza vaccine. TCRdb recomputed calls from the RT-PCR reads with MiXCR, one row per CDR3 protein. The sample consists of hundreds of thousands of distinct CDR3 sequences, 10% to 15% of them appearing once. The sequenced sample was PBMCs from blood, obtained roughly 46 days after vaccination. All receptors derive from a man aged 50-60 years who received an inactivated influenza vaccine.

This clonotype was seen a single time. The CDR3 coding sequence is TGTGCCAGCAGTGGTAGACAGGGAGCGTATAATTCACCCCTCCACTTT. It specifies CASSGRQGAYNSPLHF. This chain uses TRBV25-1 with TRBJ1-6; the match to TRBD1 covers 7 bases. The CDR3 spans 16 residues. In germline, CDR1 is MGHDK, CDR2 SYGVNS. Trimming took 4 bases from V and 4 from J; bases not matched to a gene: 7.

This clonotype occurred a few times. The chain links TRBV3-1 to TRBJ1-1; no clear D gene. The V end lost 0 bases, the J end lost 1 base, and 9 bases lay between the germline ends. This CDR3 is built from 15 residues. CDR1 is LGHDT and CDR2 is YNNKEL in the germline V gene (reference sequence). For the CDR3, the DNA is TGTGCCAGCAGCCAAGATAGCAGTCCGAACACTGAAGCTTTCTTT. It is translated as CASSQDSSPNTEAFF.

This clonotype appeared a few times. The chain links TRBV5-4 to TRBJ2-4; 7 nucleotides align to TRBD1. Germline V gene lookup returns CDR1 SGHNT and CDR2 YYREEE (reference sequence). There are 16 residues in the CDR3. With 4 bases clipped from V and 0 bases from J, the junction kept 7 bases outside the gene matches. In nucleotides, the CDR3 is TGTGCCAGCAGCACTGGGACAGTTCTAGCCAAAAACATTCAGTACTTC. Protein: CASSTGTVLAKNIQYF.

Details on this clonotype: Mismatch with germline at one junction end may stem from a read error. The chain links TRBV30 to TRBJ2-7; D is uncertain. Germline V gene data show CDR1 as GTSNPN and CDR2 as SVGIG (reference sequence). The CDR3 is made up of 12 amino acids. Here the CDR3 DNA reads TGTGGCTGGAGTAGAAAAGCCTACGAGCAGTACTTC. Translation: CGWSRKAYEQYF.

This chain's CDR3 is CSALDRGMNTEAFF. The DNA for the CDR3 is TGCAGTGCTTTGGACAGGGGAATGAACACTGAAGCTTTCTTT. The chain recombines TRBV20-1 with TRBJ1-1; 9 bases map to TRBD1. Trimming took 5 bases from V and 0 from J; bases not matched to a gene: 4. CDR3 length equals 14 residues. Per the germline V gene, CDR1 is DFQATT and CDR2 is SNEGSKA (reference sequence).

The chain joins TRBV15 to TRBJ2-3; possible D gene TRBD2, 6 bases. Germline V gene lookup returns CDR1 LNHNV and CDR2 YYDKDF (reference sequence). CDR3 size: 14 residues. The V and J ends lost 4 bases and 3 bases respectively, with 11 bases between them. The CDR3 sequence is CATSIFRGTDTQYF. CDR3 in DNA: TGTGCCACCAGCATCTTCCGGGGGACAGATACGCAGTATTTT.